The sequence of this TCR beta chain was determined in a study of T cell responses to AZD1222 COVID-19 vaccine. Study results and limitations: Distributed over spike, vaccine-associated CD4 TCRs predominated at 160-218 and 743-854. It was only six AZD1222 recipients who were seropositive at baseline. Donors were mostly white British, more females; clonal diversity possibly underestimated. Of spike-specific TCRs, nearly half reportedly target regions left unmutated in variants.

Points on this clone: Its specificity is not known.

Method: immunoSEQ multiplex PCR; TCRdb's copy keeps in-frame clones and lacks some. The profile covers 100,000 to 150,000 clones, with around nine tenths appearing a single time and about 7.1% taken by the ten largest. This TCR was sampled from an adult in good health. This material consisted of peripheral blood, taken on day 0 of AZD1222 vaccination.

The CDR3 DNA sequence: TGCAGCGTTCAGGGAACTGAAGCTTTCTTT. Its translation: CSVQGTEAFF. The V and J genes are TRBV29-1 and TRBJ1-1, with TRBD1 as a possible D gene (5 bases). CDR1 is SQVTM, CDR2 ANQGSEA, per germline. The germline V and J ends were trimmed by 5 bases and 5 bases, with 6 bases remaining between them. The CDR3 consists of 10 residues. Full variable domain (rest looked up from reference TRBV29-1 and TRBJ1-1): SAVISQKPSRDICQRGTSLTIQCQVDSQVTMMFWYRQQPGQSLTLIATANQGSEATYESGFVIDKFPISRPNLTFSTLTVSNMSPEDSSIYLCSVQGTEAFFGQGTRLTVV.